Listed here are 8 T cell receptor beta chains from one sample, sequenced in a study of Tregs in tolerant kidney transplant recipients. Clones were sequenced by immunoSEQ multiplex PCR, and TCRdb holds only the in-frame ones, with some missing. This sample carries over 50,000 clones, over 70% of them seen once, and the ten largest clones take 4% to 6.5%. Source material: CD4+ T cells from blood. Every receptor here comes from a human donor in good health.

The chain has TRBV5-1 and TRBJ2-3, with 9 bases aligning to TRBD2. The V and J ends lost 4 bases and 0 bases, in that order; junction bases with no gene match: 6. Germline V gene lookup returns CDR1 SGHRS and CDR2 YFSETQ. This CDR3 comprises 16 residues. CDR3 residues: CASSLERGVSTDTQYF. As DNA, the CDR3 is TGCGCCAGCAGCCTGGAGCGGGGGGTTAGCACAGATACGCAGTATTTT.

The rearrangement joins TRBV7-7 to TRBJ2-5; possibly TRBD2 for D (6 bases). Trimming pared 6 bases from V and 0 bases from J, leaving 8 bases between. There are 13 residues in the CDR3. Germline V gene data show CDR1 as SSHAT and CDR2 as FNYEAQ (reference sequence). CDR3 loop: CASSRDYQETQYF. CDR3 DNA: TGTGCCAGCAGTCGGGACTACCAAGAGACCCAGTACTTC.

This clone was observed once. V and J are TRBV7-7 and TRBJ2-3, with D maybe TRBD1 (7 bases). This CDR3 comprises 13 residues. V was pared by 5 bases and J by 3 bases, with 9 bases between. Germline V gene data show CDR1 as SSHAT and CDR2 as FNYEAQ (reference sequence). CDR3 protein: CASSPGGTDTQYF. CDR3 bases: TGTGCCAGCAGCCCAGGGGGGACAGATACGCAGTATTTT.

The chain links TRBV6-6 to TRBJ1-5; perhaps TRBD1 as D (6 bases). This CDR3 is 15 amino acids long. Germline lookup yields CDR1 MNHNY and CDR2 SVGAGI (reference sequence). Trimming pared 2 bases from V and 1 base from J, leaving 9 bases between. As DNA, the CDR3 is TGTGCCAGCAGTTACCCCCAGGGGAGCAATCAGCCCCAGCATTTT. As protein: CASSYPQGSNQPQHF.

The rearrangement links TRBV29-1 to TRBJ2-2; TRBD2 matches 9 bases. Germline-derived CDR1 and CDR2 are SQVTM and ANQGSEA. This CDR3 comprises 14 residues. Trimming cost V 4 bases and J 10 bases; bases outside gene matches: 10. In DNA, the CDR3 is TGCAGCGTTGGGCTAGCGGGATCAAAGGAGGAGCTGTTTTTT. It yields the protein CSVGLAGSKEELFF.

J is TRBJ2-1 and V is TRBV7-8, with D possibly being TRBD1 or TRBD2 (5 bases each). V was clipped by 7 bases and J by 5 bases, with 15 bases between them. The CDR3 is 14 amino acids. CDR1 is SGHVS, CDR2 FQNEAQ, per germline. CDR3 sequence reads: CASTGSRGHNEQFF. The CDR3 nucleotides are TGTGCCAGCACAGGGAGTAGGGGACACAATGAGCAGTTCTTC.

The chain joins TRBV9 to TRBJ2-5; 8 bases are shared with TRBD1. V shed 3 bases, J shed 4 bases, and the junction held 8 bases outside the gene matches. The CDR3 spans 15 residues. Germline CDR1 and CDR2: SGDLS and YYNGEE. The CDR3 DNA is TGTGCCAGCAGCGCTCAGGGGGCTGGAGGAGAGACCCAGTACTTC. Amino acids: CASSAQGAGGETQYF.

DNA of the CDR3: TGTGCCAGCAGTCGCCAAGAGACCCAGTACTTC. Translated: CASSRQETQYF. This chain joins TRBV6-5 and TRBJ2-5; D is ambiguous. This CDR3 spans 11 amino acids. CDR1 and CDR2 (germline): MNHEY, SVGAGI. Trimming removed 5 bases at V and 1 base at J, with 2 bases between.